A single sample gave rise to the 7 T cell receptor beta chains below, sequenced in a study of CD4 T cells in relation to SARS-CoV-2 and coronaviruses. Their antigens are not known. The unexposed donors gave CD4+ T cells in about 2010-2018, prior to COVID-19. After roughly 9 days of culture, CD4+ T cells were isolated. Profiled with immunoSEQ multiplex PCR; TCRdb holds only in-frame clones, not every one. The table records about 19,000 clones, approximately 80% of them present only once. The specimen was CD4+ T cells from PBMCs, cultured in vitro. The source of these receptors is a human donor in good health.

CDR3 nucleotides: TGTGCCAGCAGACTACTTCAAGAGACCCAGTACTTC. It specifies CASRLLQETQYF. The J gene is TRBJ2-5, the V gene TRBV6-6, with D hard to call. Germline loops: CDR1 MNHNY, CDR2 SVGAGI (reference sequence). The CDR3 sequence is 12 residues long. The ends were cut back, 6 bases at V and 2 bases at J, with 7 bases in the middle.

The chain couples TRBV3-1 (or the pseudogene TRBV3-2) to TRBJ2-1, with 10 bases fitting TRBD2. Germline CDR1 is LGHDT and CDR2 is YNNKEL (reference sequence). The CDR3 runs to 16 residues. V shed 4 bases and J 1 base; nucleotides not matched to a gene: 4. CDR3 DNA: TGTGCCAGCAGCCTATCTAGCGGGAGATCCTACAATGAGCAGTTCTTC. Protein sequence: CASSLSSGRSYNEQFF.

The rearrangement uses TRBV7-9 and TRBJ1-1; 11 nucleotides agree with TRBD1. J lost 5 bases, V lost 4 bases, and 9 bases had no gene match. CDR1 and CDR2 (germline): SEHNR, FQNEAQ (reference sequence). The CDR3 loop spans 16 amino acids. The DNA of the CDR3 is TGTGCCAGCAGCTCGGACAGGGGGCGGCGTGGTACTGAAGCTTTCTTT. Residues: CASSSDRGRRGTEAFF.

This chain connects TRBV24-1 to TRBJ2-1; the D is unclear. Germline CDR1 and CDR2: KGHDR and SFDVKD. Trimming stripped 1 base from V and 0 bases from J, with 9 bases between. This CDR3 spans 16 amino acids. CDR3 bases: TGTGCCACCAGTGATTTATCCGGCAGCTCCTACAATGAGCAGTTCTTC. Its translation: CATSDLSGSSYNEQFF.

This chain joins TRBV5-8 and TRBJ2-5; 13 positions agree with TRBD2. CDR3 length: 16 residues. The V and J ends lost 0 bases and 5 bases, in that order; junction bases with no gene match: 4. CDR1 and CDR2 (germline): SGHTS, YDEGEE. The CDR3, as DNA: TGTGCCAGCAGCTTGGGACTAGCGGGAGGCAGGGAGACCCAGTACTTC. Amino acids: CASSLGLAGGRETQYF.

The rearrangement uses TRBV5-1 and TRBJ2-3; perhaps TRBD2 as D (6 bases). This CDR3 has 15 residues. Germline V CDR1 and CDR2: SGHRS, YFSETQ. V lost 0 bases, J lost 1 base, and 9 bases lay in between. The CDR3 here is CASSLDGSGTDTQYF. The CDR3 nucleotides read TGCGCCAGCAGCTTGGACGGGAGCGGCACAGATACGCAGTATTTT.

The chain has TRBV20-1 and TRBJ1-3, with TRBD1 matching 7 bases. Trimming at V came to 6 bases and at J to 4 bases, leaving 12 bases not matched to a gene. Germline V gives CDR1 DFQATT, CDR2 SNEGSKA (reference sequence). The CDR3 totals 15 residues. The CDR3 bases are TGCAGTGCAAGTCCCCCCGACAGGGTCGGAAACACCATATATTTT. The encoded protein is CSASPPDRVGNTIYF.